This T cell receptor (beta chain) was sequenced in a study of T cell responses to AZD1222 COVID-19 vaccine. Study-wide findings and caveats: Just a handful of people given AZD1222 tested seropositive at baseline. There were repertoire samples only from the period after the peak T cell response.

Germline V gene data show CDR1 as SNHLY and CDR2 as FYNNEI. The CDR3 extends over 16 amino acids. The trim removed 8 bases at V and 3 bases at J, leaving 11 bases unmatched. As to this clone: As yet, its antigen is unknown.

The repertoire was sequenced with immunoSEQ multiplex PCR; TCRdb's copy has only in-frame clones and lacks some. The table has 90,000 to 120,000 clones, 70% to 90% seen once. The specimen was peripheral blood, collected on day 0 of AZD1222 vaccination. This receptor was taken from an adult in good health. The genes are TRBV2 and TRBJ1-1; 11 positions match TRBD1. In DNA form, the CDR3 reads TGTGCCAGCGATTCTCGATTGGGACAGGGGGACACTGAAGCTTTCTTT. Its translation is CASDSRLGQGDTEAFF. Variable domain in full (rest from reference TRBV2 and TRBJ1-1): EPEVTQTPSHQVTQMGQEVILRCVPISNHLYFYWYRQILGQKVEFLVSFYNNEISEKSEIFDDQFSVERPDGSNFTLKIRSTKLEDSAMYFCASDSRLGQGDTEAFFGQGTRLTVV.